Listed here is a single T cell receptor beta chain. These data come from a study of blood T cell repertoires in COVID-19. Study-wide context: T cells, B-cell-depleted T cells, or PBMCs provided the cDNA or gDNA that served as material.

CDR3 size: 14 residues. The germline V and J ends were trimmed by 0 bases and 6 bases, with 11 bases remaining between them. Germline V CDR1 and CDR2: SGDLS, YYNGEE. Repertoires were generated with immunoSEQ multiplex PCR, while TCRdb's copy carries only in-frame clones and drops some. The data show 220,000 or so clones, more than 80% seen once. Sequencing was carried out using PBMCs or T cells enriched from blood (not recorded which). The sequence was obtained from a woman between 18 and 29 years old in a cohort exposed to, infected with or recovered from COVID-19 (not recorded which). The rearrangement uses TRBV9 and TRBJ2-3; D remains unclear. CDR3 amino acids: CASSVDPIMDTQYF. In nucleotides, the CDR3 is TGTGCCAGCAGCGTAGATCCCATCATGGATACGCAGTATTTT. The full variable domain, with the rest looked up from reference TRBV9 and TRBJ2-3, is DSGVTQTPKHLITATGQRVTLRCSPRSGDLSVYWYQQSLDQGLQFLIQYYNGEERAKGNILERFSAQQFPDLHSELNLSSLELGDSALYFCASSVDPIMDTQYFGPGTRLTVL.